This T cell receptor beta chain appears in the sequencing data of a study of blood T cell repertoires in COVID-19. About the study: Nucleic acid was either cDNA or gDNA, and it came from T cells, B-cell-depleted T cells, or PBMCs.

Original data processing: Cell counts per sample came from amplifying reference gene primers. Assay: immunoSEQ multiplex PCR; the TCRdb copy retains only in-frame clones and omits some. V and J calls plus clone size are reproduced from that table; the DNA served to infer D and trimming. This sample has more than 100,000 clones, with around 82% found just once. Germline CDR1 reads SGHVS; CDR2 reads FQNEAQ. Germline trimming cut 3 bases from V and 3 bases from J; bases unmatched to any gene: 4. The CDR3 covers 14 residues. The specimen was peripheral blood. This clonotype was sampled from a woman aged 25 to 39 who had recovered from COVID-19. V is TRBV7-8 and J is TRBJ1-1; TRBD1 agrees at 7 bases. Written as DNA, the CDR3 is TGTGCCAGCAGCTTCGGGACAGTGGACACTGAAGCTTTCTTT. Translated, it gives CASSFGTVDTEAFF.